This T cell receptor beta chain was sequenced for a study of blood T cell repertoires in COVID-19. For the study at large: Acute and convalescent COVID-19 specimens originated in the United States, Italy and Spain. PBMCs, B-cell-depleted T cells, or T cells provided the cDNA or gDNA that made up the material.

V lost 5 bases to trimming and J lost 4 bases, with 15 bases between them. The length of the CDR3 is 15 residues. Looked up from germline, CDR1 is SGHNT and CDR2 is YENEEA. Original methodology: Researchers report that nucleated cell counts were estimated from reference gene primer amplification. The assay was immunoSEQ multiplex PCR, and TCRdb's table has in-frame clones only and misses some. The V and J calls and the clone size are those of that table, but D and trimming were determined from the DNA. This sample has approximately 250,000 clones, with 65% to 90% found just once. The receptor was isolated from a woman aged 45-65 years with acute or convalescent COVID-19. This chain uses TRBV11-3 with TRBJ2-1; tentative D call: TRBD1 (6 bases). The sequenced material came from peripheral blood. The chain's CDR3 is CASSRSQGRYNEQFF. The CDR3 coding sequence is TGTGCCAGCAGCCGATCCCAGGGGCGTTACAATGAGCAGTTCTTC.